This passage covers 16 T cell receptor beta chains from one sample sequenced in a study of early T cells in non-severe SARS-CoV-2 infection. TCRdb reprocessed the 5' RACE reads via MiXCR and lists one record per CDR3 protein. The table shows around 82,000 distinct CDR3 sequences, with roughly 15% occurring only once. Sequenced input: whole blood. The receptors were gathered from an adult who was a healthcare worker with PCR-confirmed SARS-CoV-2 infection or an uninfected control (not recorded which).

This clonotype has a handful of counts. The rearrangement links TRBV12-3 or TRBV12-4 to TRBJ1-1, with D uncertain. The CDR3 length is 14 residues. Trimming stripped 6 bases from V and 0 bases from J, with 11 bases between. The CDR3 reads CASSTSRMNTEAFF. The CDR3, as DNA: TGTGCCAGCAGCACGTCCAGAATGAACACTGAAGCTTTCTTT.

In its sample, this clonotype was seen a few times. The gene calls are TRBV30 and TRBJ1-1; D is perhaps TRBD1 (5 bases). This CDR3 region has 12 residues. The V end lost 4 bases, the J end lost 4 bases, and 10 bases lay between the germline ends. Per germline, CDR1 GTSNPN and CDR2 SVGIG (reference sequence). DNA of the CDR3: TGTGCCTGGACCAGGGACGCCACTGAAGCTTTCTTT. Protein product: CAWTRDATEAFF. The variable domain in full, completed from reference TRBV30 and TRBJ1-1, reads SQTIHQWPATLVQPVGSPLSLECTVEGTSNPNLYWYRQAAGRGLQLLFYSVGIGQISSEVPQNLSASRPQDRQFILSSKKLLLSDSGFYLCAWTRDATEAFFGQGTRLTVV.

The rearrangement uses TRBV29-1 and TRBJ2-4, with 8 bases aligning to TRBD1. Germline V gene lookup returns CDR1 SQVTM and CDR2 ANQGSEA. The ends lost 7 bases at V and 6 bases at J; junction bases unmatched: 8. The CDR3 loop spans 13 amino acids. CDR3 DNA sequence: TGCAGCGCATCCGGACAGGGAGGAAACATTCAGTACTTC. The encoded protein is CSASGQGGNIQYF.

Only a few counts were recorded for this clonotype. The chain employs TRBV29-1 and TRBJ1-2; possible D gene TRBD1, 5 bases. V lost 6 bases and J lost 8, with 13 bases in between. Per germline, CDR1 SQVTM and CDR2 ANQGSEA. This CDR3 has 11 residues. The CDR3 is CSVAPGGGYTF. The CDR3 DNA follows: TGCAGCGTGGCCCCCGGGGGAGGCTACACCTTC.

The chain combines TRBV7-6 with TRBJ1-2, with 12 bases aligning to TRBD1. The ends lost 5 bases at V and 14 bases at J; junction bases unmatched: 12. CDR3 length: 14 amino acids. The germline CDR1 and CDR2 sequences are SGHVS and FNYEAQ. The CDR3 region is CASSPRGQGASLTF. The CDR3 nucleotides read TGTGCCAGCAGCCCCCGGGGACAGGGGGCCTCTTTGACCTTC.

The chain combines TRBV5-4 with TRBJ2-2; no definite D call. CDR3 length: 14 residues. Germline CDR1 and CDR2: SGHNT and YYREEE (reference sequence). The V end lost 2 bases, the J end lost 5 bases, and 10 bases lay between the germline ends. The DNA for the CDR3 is TGTGCCAGCAGCTTTGCACAGAGTACCGGGGAGCTGTTTTTT. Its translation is CASSFAQSTGELFF.

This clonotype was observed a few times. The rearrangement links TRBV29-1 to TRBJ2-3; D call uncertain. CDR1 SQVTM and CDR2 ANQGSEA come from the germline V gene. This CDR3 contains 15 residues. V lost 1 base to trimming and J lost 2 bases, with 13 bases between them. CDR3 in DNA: TGCAGCGTTGAAGCCGTTGGGCAGACCACAGATACGCAGTATTTT. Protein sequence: CSVEAVGQTTDTQYF.

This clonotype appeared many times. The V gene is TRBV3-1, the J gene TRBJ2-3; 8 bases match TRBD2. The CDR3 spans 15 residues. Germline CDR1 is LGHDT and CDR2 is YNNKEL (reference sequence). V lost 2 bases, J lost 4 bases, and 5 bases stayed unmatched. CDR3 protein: CASSQRLARADTQYF. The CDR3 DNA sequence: TGTGCCAGCAGCCAAAGACTAGCGAGGGCAGATACGCAGTATTTT.

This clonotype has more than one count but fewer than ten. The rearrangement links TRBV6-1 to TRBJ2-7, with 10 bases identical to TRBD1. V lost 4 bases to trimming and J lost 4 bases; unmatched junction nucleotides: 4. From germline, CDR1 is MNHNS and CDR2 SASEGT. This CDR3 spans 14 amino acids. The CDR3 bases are TGTGCCAGCAGTGTGGAGGACAGGGGGTACGAGCAGTACGTC. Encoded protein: CASSVEDRGYEQYV.

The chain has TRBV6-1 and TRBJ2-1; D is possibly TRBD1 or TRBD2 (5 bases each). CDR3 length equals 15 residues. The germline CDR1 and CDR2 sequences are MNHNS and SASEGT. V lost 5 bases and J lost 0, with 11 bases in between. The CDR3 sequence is CASSPWGSSYNEQFF. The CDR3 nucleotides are TGTGCCAGCAGTCCCTGGGGGAGCTCCTACAATGAGCAGTTCTTC.

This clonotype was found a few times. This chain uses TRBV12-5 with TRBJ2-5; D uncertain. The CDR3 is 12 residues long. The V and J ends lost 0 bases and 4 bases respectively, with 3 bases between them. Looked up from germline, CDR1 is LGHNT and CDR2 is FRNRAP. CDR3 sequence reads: CASGLVTETQYF. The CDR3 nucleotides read TGTGCTAGTGGTTTGGTAACAGAGACCCAGTACTTC.

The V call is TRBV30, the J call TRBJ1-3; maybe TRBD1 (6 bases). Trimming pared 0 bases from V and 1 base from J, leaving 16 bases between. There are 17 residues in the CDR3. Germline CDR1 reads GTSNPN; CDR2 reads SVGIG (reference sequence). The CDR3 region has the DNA TGTGCCTGGAGTGTACTTGGTGACAGGACATCTGGAAACACCATATATTTT. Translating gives CAWSVLGDRTSGNTIYF.

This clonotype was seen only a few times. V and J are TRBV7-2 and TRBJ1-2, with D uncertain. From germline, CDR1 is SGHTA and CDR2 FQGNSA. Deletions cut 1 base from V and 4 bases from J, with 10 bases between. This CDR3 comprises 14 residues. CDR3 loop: CASSLENIPYGYTF. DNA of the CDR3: TGTGCCAGCAGCTTAGAAAACATACCCTATGGCTACACCTTC.

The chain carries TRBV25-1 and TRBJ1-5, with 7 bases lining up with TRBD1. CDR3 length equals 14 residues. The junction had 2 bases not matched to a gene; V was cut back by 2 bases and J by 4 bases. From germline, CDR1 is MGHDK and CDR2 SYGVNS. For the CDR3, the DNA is TGTGCCAGCAGTGAACCAGGGGGGAATCAGCCCCAGCATTTT. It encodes CASSEPGGNQPQHF. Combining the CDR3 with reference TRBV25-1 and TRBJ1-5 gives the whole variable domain EADIYQTPRYLVIGTGKKITLECSQTMGHDKMYWYQQDPGMELHLIHYSYGVNSTEKGDLSSESTVSRIRTEHFPLTLESARPSHTSQYLCASSEPGGNQPQHFGDGTRLSIL.

The CDR3 loop reads CAVSGNNQPQHF. DNA for the CDR3: TGTGCGGTCTCAGGGAACAATCAGCCCCAGCATTTT. V is TRBV28 and J is TRBJ1-5; a possible D gene is TRBD1 (5 bases). In germline, CDR1 is MDHEN, CDR2 SYDVKM. CDR3 length equals 12 residues. The full variable domain, completed using reference TRBV28 and TRBJ1-5, is DVKVTQSSRYLVKRTGEKVFLECVQDMDHENMFWYRQDPGLGLRLIYFSYDVKMKEKGDIPEGYSVSREKKERFSLILESASTNQTSMYLCAVSGNNQPQHFGDGTRLSIL.

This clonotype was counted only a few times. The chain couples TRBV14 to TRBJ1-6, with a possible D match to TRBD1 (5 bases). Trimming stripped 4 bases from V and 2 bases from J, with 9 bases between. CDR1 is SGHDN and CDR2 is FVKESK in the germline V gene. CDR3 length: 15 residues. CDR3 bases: TGTGCCAGCAGCCGCCGGGGCCCCTATAATTCACCCCTCCACTTT. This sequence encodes CASSRRGPYNSPLHF. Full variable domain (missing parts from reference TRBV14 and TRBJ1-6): EAGVTQFPSHSVIEKGQTVTLRCDPISGHDNLYWYRRVMGKEIKFLLHFVKESKQDESGMPNNRFLAERTGGTYSTLKVQPAELEDSGVYFCASSRRGPYNSPLHFGNGTRLTVT.